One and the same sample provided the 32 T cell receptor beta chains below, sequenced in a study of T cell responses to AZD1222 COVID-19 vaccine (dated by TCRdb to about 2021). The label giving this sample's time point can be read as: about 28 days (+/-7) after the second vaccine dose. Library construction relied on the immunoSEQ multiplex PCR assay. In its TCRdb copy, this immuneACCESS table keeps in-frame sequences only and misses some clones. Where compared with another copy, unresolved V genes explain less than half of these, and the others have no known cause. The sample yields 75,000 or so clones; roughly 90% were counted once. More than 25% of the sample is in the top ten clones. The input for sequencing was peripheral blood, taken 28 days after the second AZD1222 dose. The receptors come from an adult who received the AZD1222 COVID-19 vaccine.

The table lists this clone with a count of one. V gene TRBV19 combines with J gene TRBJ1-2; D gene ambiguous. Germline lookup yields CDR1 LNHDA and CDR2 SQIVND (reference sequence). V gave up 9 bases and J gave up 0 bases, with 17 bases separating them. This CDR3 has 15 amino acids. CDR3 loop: CASRLEGTANYGYTF. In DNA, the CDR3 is TGTGCCAGCCGGTTGGAAGGCACGGCTAACTATGGCTACACCTTC.

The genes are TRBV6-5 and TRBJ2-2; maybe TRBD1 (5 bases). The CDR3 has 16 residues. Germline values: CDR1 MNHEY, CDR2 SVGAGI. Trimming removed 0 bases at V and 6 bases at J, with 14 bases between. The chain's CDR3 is CASSYSAGLLPGELFF. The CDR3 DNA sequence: TGTGCCAGCAGTTACTCGGCAGGGTTGCTCCCCGGGGAGCTGTTTTTT.

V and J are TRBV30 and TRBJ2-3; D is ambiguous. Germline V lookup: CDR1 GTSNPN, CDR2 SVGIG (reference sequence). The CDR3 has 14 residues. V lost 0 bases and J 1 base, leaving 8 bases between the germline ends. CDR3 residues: CAWSVTLGTDTQYF. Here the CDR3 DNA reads TGTGCCTGGAGTGTAACTCTTGGCACAGATACGCAGTATTTT.

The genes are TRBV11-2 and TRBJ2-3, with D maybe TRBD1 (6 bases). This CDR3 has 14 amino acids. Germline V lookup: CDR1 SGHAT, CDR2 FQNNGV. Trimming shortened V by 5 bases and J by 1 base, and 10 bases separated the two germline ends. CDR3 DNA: TGTGCCAGCAGCACAGGGCCCCGCACAGATACGCAGTATTTT. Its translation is CASSTGPRTDTQYF.

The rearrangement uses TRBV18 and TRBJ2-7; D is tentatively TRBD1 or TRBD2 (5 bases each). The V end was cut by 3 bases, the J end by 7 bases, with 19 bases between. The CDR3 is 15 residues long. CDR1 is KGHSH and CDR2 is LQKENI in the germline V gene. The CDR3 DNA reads TGTGCCAGCTCACCCGGACGGGACGGTCGGCGAGAGCAGTACTTC. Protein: CASSPGRDGRREQYF.

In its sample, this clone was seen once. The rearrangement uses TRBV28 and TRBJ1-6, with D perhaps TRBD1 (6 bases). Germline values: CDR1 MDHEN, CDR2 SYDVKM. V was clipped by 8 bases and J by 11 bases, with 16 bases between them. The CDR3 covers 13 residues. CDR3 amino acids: CASHDTGRPPLHF. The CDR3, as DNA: TGTGCCAGCCACGACACAGGGCGTCCACCCCTCCACTTT.

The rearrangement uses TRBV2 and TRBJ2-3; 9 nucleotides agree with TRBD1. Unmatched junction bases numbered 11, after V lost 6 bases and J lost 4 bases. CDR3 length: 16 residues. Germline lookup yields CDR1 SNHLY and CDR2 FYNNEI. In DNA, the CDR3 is TGTGCCAGCAGACCCAGGGACAGGGTTAGGGCAGATACGCAGTATTTT. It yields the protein CASRPRDRVRADTQYF.

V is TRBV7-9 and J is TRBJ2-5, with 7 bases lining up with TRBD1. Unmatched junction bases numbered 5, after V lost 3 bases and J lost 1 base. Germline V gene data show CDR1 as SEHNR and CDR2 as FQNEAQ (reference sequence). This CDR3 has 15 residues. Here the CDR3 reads CASSFTGDSQETQYF. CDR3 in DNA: TGTGCCAGCAGCTTTACCGGGGACAGCCAAGAGACCCAGTACTTC.

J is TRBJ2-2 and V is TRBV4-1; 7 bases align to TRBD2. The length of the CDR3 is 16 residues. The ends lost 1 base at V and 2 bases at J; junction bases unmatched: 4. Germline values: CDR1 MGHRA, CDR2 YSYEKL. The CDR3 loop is CASSQVQRGNTGELFF. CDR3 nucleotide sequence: TGCGCCAGCAGCCAAGTCCAGCGGGGAAACACCGGGGAGCTGTTTTTT.

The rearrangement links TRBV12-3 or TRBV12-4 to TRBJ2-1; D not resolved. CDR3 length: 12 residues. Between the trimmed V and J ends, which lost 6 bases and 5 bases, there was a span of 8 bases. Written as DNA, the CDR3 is TGTGCCAGCAGACCTCAGAACAATGAGCAGTTCTTC. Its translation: CASRPQNNEQFF.

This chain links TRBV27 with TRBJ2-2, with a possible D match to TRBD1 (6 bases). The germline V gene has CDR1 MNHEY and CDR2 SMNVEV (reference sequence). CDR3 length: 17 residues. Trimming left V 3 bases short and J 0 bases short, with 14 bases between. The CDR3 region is CASSFLHGTSNTGELFF. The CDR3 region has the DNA TGTGCCAGCAGTTTCCTTCACGGGACATCGAACACCGGGGAGCTGTTTTTT.

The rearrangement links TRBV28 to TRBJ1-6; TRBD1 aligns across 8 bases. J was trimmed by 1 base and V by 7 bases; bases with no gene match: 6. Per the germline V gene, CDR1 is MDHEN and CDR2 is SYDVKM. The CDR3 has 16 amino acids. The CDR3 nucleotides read TGTGCCAGCATCCCCCAGGGGGCGTCCTATAATTCACCCCTCCACTTT. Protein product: CASIPQGASYNSPLHF.

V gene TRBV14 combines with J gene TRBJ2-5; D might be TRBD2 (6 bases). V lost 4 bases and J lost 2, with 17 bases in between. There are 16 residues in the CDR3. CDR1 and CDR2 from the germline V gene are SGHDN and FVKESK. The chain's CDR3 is CASSPHLRLEQETQYF. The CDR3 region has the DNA TGTGCCAGCAGCCCTCATCTCAGACTAGAACAAGAGACCCAGTACTTC.

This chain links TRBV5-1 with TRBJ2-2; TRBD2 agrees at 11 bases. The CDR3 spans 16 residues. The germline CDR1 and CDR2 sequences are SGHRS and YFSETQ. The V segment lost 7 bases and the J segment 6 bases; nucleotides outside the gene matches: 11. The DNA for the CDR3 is TGCGCCAGCGCCCAAACTAGCGGGAGTTTCTCCGGGGAGCTGTTTTTT. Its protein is CASAQTSGSFSGELFF.

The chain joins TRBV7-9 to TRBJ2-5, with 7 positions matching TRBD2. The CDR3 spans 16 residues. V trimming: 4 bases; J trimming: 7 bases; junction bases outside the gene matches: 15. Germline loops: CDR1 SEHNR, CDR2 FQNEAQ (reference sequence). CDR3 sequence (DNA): TGTGCCAGCAGCTCGCGCGGAGGGCGGGAGATCGGGACCCAGTACTTC. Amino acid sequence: CASSSRGGREIGTQYF.

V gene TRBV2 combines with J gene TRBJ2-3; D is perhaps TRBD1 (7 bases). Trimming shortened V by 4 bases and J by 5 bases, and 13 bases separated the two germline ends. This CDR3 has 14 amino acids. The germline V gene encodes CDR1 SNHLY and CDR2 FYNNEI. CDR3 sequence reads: CASSGRGRKDTQYF. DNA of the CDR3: TGTGCCAGCAGTGGCAGGGGGAGGAAAGATACGCAGTATTTT.

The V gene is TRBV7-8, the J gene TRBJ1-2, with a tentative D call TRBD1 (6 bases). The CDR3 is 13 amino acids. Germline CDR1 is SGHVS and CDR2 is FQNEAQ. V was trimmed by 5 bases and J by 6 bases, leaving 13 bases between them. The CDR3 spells CASSPGVPNGYTF. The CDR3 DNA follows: TGTGCCAGCAGCCCAGGGGTCCCAAATGGCTACACCTTC.

The CDR3 loop is CASSLVRDIGELFF. The CDR3 DNA follows: TGTGCCAGCAGCTTAGTCAGGGATATCGGGGAGCTGTTTTTT. The rearrangement links TRBV11-2 to TRBJ2-2; D might be TRBD1 (5 bases). The CDR3 runs to 14 residues. The germline CDR1 and CDR2 sequences are SGHAT and FQNNGV. V was trimmed by 1 base and J by 7 bases, leaving 10 bases between them.

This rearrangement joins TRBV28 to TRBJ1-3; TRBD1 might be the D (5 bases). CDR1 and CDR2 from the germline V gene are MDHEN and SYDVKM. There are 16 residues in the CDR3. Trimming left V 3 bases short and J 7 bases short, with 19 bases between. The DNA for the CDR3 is TGTGCCAGCAGTTTCCCGCTTGGGACCCTGGGGAACACCATATATTTT. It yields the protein CASSFPLGTLGNTIYF.

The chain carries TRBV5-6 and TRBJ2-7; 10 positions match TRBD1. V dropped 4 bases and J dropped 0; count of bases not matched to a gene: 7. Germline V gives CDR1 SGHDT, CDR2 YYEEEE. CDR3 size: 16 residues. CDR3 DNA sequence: TGTGCCAGCAGCCCGTCGGGACAGGGGCCCTCCTACGAGCAGTACTTC. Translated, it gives CASSPSGQGPSYEQYF.

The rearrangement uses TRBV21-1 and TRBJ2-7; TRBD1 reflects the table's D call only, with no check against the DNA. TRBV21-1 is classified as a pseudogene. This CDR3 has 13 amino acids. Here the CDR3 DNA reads TGTGCCAGTGGGTCAGGCGCGCCCTCCGAGCAGTACTTC. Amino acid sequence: CASGSGAPSEQYF.

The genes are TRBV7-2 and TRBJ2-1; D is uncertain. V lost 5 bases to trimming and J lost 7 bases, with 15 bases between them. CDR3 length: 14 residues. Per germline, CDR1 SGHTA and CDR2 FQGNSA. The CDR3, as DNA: TGTGCCAGCAGCCCTGCAGAGCTTGGGAATGAGCAGTTCTTC. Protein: CASSPAELGNEQFF.

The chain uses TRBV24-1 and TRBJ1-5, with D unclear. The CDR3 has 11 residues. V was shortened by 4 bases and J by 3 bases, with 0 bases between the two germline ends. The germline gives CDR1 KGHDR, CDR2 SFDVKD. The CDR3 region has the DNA TGTGCCACCAGTGACAATCAGCCCCAGCATTTT. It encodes CATSDNQPQHF.

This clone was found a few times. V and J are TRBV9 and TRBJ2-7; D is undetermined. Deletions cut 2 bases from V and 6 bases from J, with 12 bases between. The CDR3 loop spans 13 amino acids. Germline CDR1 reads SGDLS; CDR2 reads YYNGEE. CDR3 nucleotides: TGTGCCAGCAGCGTTGCGGTTCTTCGCGAGCAGTACTTC. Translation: CASSVAVLREQYF.

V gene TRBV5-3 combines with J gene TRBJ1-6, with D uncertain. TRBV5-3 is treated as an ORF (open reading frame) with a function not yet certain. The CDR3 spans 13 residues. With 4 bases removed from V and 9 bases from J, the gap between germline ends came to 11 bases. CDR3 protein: CARSRRTGSPLHF. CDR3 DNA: TGTGCCAGAAGCCGCAGGACCGGTTCACCCCTCCACTTT.

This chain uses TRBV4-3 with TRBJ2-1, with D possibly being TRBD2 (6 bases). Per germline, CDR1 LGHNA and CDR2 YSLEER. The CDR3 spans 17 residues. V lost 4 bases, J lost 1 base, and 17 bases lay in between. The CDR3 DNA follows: TGCGCCAGCAGCCTCCTACCGGGCGGGGTTTCCTACAATGAGCAGTTCTTC. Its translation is CASSLLPGGVSYNEQFF.

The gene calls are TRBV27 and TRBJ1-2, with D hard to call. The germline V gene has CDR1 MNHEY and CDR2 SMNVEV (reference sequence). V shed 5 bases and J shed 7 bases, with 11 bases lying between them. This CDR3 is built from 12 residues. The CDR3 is CASSTDRGGYTF. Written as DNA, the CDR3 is TGTGCCAGCAGTACGGATAGAGGTGGCTACACCTTC.

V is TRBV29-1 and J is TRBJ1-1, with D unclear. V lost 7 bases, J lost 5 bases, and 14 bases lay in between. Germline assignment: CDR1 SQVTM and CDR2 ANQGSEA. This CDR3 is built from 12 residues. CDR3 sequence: CSGWLVVTEAFF. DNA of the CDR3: TGCAGCGGTTGGCTAGTAGTGACTGAAGCTTTCTTT.

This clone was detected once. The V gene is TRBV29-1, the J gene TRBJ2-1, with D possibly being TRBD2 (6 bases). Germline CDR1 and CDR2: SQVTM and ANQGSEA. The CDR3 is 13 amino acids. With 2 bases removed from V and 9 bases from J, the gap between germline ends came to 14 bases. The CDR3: CSVERGRKAEQFF. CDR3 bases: TGCAGCGTTGAACGGGGGAGAAAGGCTGAGCAGTTCTTC.

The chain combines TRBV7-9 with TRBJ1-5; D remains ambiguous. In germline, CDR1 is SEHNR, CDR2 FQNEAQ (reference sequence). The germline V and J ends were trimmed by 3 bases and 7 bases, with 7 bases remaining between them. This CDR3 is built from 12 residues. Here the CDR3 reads CASSFSLQPQHF. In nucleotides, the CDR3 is TGTGCCAGCAGCTTTTCCCTCCAGCCCCAGCATTTT. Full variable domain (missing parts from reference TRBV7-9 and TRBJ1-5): DTGVSQNPRHKITKRGQNVTFRCDPISEHNRLYWYRQTLGQGPEFLTYFQNEAQLEKSRLLSDRFSAERPKGSFSTLEIQRTEQGDSAMYLCASSFSLQPQHFGDGTRLSIL.

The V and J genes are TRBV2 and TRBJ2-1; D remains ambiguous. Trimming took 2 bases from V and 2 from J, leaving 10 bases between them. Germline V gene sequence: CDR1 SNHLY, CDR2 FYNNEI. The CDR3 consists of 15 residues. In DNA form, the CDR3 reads TGTGCCAGCAGTGAAACTGGTTCAACCTACAATGAGCAGTTCTTC. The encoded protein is CASSETGSTYNEQFF.

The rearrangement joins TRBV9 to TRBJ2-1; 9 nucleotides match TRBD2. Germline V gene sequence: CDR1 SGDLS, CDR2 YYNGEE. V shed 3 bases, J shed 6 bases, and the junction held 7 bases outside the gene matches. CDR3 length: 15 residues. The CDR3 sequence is CASSGNPGLANEQFF. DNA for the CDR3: TGTGCCAGCAGCGGAAATCCGGGACTAGCCAATGAGCAGTTCTTC.